The next 13 T cell receptor beta chains were all read from a single sample in a study of cytomegalovirus exposure and HLA in healthy donors. With 60 Vbeta and 13 Jbeta primers, the PCR was carried out. Libraries were prepared by immunoSEQ multiplex PCR; TCRdb keeps only in-frame clonotypes and omits some of them. The table records about 140,000 clones, 82% of them present only once. Sequenced material: PBMCs. The receptors come from a woman aged 50 to 60 in good health and CMV-seropositive.

V and J are TRBV6-5 and TRBJ1-5; the match to TRBD1 covers 9 bases. Trimming took 4 bases from V and 5 from J; bases not matched to a gene: 6. The CDR3 contains 15 residues. CDR1 is MNHEY and CDR2 is SVGAGI in the germline V gene. CDR3 loop: CASSSQGAGDQPQHF. In DNA form, the CDR3 reads TGTGCCAGCAGTTCACAGGGGGCAGGCGATCAGCCCCAGCATTTT.

The genes are TRBV7-9 and TRBJ1-2, with TRBD1 matching over 8 bases. The CDR3 is 18 residues long. V lost 5 bases, J lost 4 bases, and 18 bases stayed unmatched. Germline V lookup: CDR1 SEHNR, CDR2 FQNEAQ (reference sequence). CDR3 DNA sequence: TGTGCCAGCAGCCCTCAGACAGGGGTGTCCGGATTAGGCTATGGCTACACCTTC. Encoded protein: CASSPQTGVSGLGYGYTF.

V and J are TRBV5-1 and TRBJ1-1, with 7 bases fitting TRBD1. V trimming: 0 bases; J trimming: 4 bases; junction bases outside the gene matches: 6. The CDR3 extends over 15 amino acids. Germline loops: CDR1 SGHRS, CDR2 YFSETQ. The CDR3 is CASSLGEGGITEAFF. The CDR3 coding sequence is TGCGCCAGCAGCTTGGGGGAAGGGGGCATCACTGAAGCTTTCTTT.

This clone was recorded a few times. V usage is TRBV2 and J usage is TRBJ1-1; 8 bases match TRBD1. V lost 6 bases, J lost 5 bases, and 20 bases stayed unmatched. The CDR3 extends over 18 amino acids. Germline loops: CDR1 SNHLY, CDR2 FYNNEI. CDR3 amino acids: CASRPAPGTGPLGTEAFF. In nucleotides, the CDR3 is TGTGCCAGCAGGCCCGCCCCCGGGACAGGTCCCTTGGGGACTGAAGCTTTCTTT.

The chain combines TRBV7-6 with TRBJ2-5; TRBD1 matches at 7 bases. The germline gives CDR1 SGHVS, CDR2 FNYEAQ. V lost 1 base, J lost 0 bases, and 8 bases stayed unmatched. This CDR3 comprises 17 residues. CDR3 bases: TGTGCCAGCAGCTTAGGAGGACAGGTTGGGTACCAAGAGACCCAGTACTTC. It encodes CASSLGGQVGYQETQYF.

This chain joins TRBV7-6 and TRBJ2-2, with TRBD2 matching 10 bases. This CDR3 contains 19 residues. The trim removed 2 bases at V and 3 bases at J, leaving 12 bases unmatched. Germline V gives CDR1 SGHVS, CDR2 FNYEAQ. The DNA for the CDR3 is TGTGCCAGCAGCTTAACGCTAGCGGGAGTTGTGAGGGACACCGGGGAGCTGTTTTTT. Amino acid sequence: CASSLTLAGVVRDTGELFF.

The chain has TRBV5-7 and TRBJ2-5; a weak D match, TRBD2 (5 bases). TRBV5-7 is sorted into the ORF group, with uncertain function. The V gene lost 3 bases and the J gene lost 0 bases, with 18 bases spanning the gap. This CDR3 region has 17 residues. CDR3 amino acids: CASSSTTEREYQETQYF. CDR3 in DNA: TGTGCCAGCAGCTCCACCACGGAAAGGGAGTACCAAGAGACCCAGTACTTC.

This chain links TRBV7-3 with TRBJ2-3; D gene unclear. Trimming left V 6 bases short and J 4 bases short, with 11 bases between. Germline V gives CDR1 SGHTA, CDR2 FQGTGA. The CDR3 runs 13 residues. CDR3 coding DNA: TGTGCCAGCAGTCGACTTCCCTCAGATACGCAGTATTTT. Translating gives CASSRLPSDTQYF.

This chain connects TRBV6-5 to TRBJ1-4; weak D call: TRBD1 (6 bases). Between the trimmed V and J ends, which lost 6 bases and 7 bases, there was a span of 15 bases. CDR1 is MNHEY and CDR2 is SVGAGI in the germline V gene. The CDR3 consists of 14 residues. CDR3 sequence (DNA): TGTGCCAGCAGCTGGGGGACATTGAGTGAAAAACTGTTTTTT. The encoded protein is CASSWGTLSEKLFF.

The chain is built from TRBV5-1 and TRBJ2-5; 10 nucleotides match TRBD1. The V and J ends lost 4 bases and 5 bases, in that order; junction bases with no gene match: 5. CDR3 size: 14 residues. Germline CDR1 is SGHRS and CDR2 is YFSETQ. CDR3 region: CASSSTDRGETQYF. CDR3 DNA sequence: TGCGCCAGCAGCAGCACGGACAGGGGGGAGACCCAGTACTTC. The full variable domain, rest sourced from reference TRBV5-1 and TRBJ2-5, is KAGVTQTPRYLIKTRGQQVTLSCSPISGHRSVSWYQQTPGQGLQFLFEYFSETQRNKGNFPGRFSGRQFSNSRSEMNVSTLELGDSALYLCASSSTDRGETQYFGPGTRLLVL.

This chain uses TRBV5-4 with TRBJ2-7; D is perhaps TRBD1 (8 bases). The V end lost 5 bases, the J end lost 2 bases, and 14 bases lay between the germline ends. Germline loops: CDR1 SGHNT, CDR2 YYREEE (reference sequence). The CDR3 contains 14 residues. In nucleotides, the CDR3 is TGTGCCAGCAGTAATACAGGGGGGGCCTACGAGCAGTACTTC. Protein sequence: CASSNTGGAYEQYF. The whole variable domain, remainder taken from reference TRBV5-4 and TRBJ2-7, is ETGVTQSPTHLIKTRGQQVTLRCSSQSGHNTVSWYQQALGQGPQFIFQYYREEENGRGNFPPRFSGLQFPNYSSELNVNALELDDSALYLCASSNTGGAYEQYFGPGTRLTVT.

The chain has TRBV13 and TRBJ1-1; D is ambiguous. CDR3 length: 13 residues. Looked up from germline, CDR1 is PRHDT and CDR2 is FYEKMQ (reference sequence). The ends were cut back, 5 bases at V and 3 bases at J, with 10 bases in the middle. CDR3 sequence: CASSTSYHTEAFF. The CDR3 nucleotides read TGTGCCAGCAGCACCTCCTATCACACTGAAGCTTTCTTT.

The V gene is TRBV15, the J gene TRBJ1-1; D is ambiguous. V lost 0 bases and J lost 6, with 8 bases in between. The CDR3 runs to 13 residues. CDR1 and CDR2 (germline): LNHNV, YYDKDF (reference sequence). CDR3 in DNA: TGTGCCACCAGCAGAGAGCCAGGCGCTGAAGCTTTCTTT. This codes for CATSREPGAEAFF.